This T cell receptor (beta chain) is from a study of blood T cell repertoires in COVID-19. The overall study: T cells, B-cell-depleted T cells, or PBMCs supplied cDNA or gDNA.

Enrollees, 18 to 89 years old, lived in around 23 US areas. Sequencing used immunoSEQ multiplex PCR; TCRdb keeps in-frame clones, though not all of them. The data show approximately 350,000 clones, with more than 80% seen just once and approximately 1% held by the top ten. This CDR3 is built from 13 residues. CDR1 and CDR2 (germline): SNHLY, FYNNEI. After removal of 4 bases from V and 5 bases from J, the junction contained 4 bases not matched to a gene. The source is a man aged 18 to 35 who had recovered from COVID-19. Source material: PBMCs or T cells enriched from blood (not recorded which). This chain joins TRBV2 and TRBJ2-5; TRBD1 agrees at 7 bases. The CDR3 DNA is TGTGCCAGCAGTGTGAGGGGGCACGAGACCCAGTACTTC. It encodes CASSVRGHETQYF.